This T cell receptor beta chain was sequenced in a study of tumor-infiltrating lymphocytes in oesophageal squamous cell carcinoma. CDR3 length: 16 residues. Trimming removed 2 bases at V and 1 base at J, with 14 bases between. Per the germline V gene, CDR1 is MNHEY and CDR2 is SVGEGT. MiXCR, applied by TCRdb to the PCR reads, yields one record per CDR3 protein. The repertoire holds approximately 17,000 distinct CDR3 sequences, with 35% to 55% as singletons. This clonotype showed up many times. V and J are TRBV6-2 or TRBV6-3 and TRBJ1-1; a weak D match, TRBD1 (6 bases). The sample consisted of blood. The sequence was collected from a female donor with esophageal squamous cell carcinoma. CDR3 nucleotides: TGTGCCAGCAGTTACGAGGTTGGGGGCCCGAACACTGAAGCTTTCTTT. This codes for CASSYEVGGPNTEAFF.